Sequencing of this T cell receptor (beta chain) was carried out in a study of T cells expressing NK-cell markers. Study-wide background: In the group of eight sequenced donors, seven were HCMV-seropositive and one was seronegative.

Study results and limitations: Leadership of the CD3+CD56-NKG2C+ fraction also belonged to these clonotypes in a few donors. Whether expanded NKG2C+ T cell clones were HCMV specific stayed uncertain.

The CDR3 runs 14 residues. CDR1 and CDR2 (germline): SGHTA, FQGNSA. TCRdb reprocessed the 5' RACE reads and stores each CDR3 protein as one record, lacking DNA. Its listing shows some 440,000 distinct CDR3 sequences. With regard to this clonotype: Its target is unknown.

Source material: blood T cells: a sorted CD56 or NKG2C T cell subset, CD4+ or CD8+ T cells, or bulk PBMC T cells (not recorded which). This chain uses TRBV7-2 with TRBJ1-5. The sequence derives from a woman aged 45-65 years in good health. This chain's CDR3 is CASSLTGGDQPQHF.